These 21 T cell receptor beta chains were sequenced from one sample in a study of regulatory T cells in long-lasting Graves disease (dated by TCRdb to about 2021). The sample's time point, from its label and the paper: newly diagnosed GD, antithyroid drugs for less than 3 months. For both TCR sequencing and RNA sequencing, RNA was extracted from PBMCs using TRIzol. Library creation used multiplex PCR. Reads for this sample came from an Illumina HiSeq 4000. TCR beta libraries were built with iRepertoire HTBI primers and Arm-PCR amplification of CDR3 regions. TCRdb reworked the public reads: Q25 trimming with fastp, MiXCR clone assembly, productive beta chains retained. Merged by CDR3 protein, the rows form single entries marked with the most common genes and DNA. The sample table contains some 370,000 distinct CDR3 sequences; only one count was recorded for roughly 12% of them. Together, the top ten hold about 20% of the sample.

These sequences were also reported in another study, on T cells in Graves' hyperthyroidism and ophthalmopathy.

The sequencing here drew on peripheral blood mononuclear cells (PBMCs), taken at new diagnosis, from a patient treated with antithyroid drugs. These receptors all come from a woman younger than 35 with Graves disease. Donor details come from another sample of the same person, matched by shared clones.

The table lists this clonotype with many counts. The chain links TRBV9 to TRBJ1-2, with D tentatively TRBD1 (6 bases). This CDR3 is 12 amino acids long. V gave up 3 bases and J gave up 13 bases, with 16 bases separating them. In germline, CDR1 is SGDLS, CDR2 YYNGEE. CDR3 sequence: CASSGGQGGPTF. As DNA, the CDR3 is TGTGCCAGCAGCGGGGGGCAGGGAGGCCCCACCTTC.

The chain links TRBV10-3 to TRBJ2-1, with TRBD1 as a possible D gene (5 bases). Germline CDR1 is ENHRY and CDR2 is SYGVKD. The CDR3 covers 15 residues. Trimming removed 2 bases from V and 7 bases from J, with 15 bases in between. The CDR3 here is CAISEPPTPGNEQFF. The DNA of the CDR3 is TGTGCCATCAGTGAGCCCCCAACCCCAGGGAATGAGCAGTTCTTC.

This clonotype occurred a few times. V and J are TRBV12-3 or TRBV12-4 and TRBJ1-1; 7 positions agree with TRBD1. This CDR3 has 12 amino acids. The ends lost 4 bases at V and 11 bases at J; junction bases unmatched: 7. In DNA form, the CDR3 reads TGTGCCAGCAGTTCAGTTGTGGACAGGGCTTTCTTT. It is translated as CASSSVVDRAFF.

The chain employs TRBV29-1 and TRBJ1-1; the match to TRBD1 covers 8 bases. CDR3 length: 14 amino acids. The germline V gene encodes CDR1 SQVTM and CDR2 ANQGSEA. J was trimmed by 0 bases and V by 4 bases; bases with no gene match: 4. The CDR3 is CSVAGGRMNTEAFF. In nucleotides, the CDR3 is TGCAGCGTTGCAGGGGGCCGCATGAACACTGAAGCTTTCTTT.

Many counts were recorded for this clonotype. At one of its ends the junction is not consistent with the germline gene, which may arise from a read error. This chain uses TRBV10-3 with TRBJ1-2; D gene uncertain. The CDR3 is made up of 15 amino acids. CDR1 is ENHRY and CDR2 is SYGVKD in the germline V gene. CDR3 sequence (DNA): TGTGCCGTCAGGCCAGCCCTAGGTGGTGGGTATGGCTACACCTTC. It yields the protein CAVRPALGGGYGYTF.

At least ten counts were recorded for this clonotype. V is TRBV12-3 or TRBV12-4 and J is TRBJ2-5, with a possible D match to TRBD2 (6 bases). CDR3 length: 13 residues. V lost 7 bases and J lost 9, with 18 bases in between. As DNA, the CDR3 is TGTGCCAGCACCTGGAACCCCCCGGGGGCCCAGTACTTC. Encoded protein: CASTWNPPGAQYF.

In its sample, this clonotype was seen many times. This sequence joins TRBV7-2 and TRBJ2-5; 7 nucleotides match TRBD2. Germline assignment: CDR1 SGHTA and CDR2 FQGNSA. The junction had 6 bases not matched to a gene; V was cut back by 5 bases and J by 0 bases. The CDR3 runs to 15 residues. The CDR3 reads CASSPSAGYQETQYF. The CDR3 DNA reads TGTGCCAGCAGCCCATCAGCGGGATACCAAGAGACCCAGTACTTC.

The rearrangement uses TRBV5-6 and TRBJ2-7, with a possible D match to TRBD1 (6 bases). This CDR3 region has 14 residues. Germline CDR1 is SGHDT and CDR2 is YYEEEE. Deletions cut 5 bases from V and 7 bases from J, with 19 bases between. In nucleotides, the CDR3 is TGTGCCAGCAGGTTGATACAGGAGAGGGGGGAGCAGTACTTC. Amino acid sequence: CASRLIQERGEQYF.

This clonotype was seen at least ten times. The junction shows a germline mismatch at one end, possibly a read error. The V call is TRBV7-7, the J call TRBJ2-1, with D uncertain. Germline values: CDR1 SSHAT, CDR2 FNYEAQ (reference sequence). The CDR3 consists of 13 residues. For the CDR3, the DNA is TGTGCTAGCAGCTTAGGGCCGGGCGATGAGCAGTTCTTC. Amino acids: CASSLGPGDEQFF.

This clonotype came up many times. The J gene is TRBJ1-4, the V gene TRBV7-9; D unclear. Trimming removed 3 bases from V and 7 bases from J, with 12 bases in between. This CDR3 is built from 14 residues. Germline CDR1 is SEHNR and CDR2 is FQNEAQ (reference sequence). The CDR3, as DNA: TGTGCCAGCAGCTTGAGGGAACAGAGTGAAAAACTGTTTTTT. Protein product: CASSLREQSEKLFF.

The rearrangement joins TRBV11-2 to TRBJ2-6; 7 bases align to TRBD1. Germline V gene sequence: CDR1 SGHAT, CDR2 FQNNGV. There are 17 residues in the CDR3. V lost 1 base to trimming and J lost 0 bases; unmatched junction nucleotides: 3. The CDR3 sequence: CASSLVKGASGANVLTF. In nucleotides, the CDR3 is TGTGCCAGCAGCTTAGTCAAGGGGGCCTCTGGGGCCAACGTCCTGACTTTC. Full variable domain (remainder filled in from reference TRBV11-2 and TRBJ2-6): EAGVAQSPRYKIIEKRQSVAFWCNPISGHATLYWYQQILGQGPKLLIQFQNNGVVDDSQLPKDRFSAERLKGVDSTLKIQPAKLEDSAVYLCASSLVKGASGANVLTFGAGSRLTVL.

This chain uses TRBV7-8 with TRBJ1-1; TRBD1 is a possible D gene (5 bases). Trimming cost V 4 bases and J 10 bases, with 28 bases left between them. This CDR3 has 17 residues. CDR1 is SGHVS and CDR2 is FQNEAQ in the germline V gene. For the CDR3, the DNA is TGTGCCAGCAGCTCTCTGGGGGGACCCTCTGCTCGAATGGTAGCTTTCTTT. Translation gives CASSSLGGPSARMVAFF.

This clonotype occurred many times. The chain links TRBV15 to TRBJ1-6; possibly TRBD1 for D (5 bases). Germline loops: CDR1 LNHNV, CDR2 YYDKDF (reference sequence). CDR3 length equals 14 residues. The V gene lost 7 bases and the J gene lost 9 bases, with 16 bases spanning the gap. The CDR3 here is CATTKWGVSSPLHF. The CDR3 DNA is TGTGCCACCACTAAGTGGGGGGTCTCTTCACCCCTCCACTTT.

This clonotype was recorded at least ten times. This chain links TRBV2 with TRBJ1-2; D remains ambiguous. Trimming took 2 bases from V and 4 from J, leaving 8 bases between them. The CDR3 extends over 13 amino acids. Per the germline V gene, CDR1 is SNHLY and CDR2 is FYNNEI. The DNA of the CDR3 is TGTGCCAGCAGTGAAAGGCAGACCTATGGCTACACCTTC. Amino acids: CASSERQTYGYTF.

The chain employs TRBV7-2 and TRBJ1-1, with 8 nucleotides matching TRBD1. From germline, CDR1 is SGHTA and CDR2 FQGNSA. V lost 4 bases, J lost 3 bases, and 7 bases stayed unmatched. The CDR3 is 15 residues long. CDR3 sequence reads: CASSSLQGGDTEAFF. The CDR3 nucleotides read TGTGCCAGCAGCTCCCTACAGGGGGGGGACACTGAAGCTTTCTTT.

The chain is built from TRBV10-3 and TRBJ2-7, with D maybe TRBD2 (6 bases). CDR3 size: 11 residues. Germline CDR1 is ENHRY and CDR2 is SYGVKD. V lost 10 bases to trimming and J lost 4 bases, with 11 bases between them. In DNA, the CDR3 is TGTGCCACCAGGAGGGAGTACGAGCAGTACGTC. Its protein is CATRREYEQYV.

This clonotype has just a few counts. The CDR3 spells CASSLGDTTYNEQFF. The CDR3 nucleotides read TGCGCCAGCAGCCTAGGGGACACGACTTACAATGAGCAGTTCTTC. The rearrangement uses TRBV4-3 and TRBJ2-1; D perhaps matches TRBD1 (6 bases). Trimming took 4 bases from V and 4 from J, leaving 14 bases between them. Germline V CDR1 and CDR2: LGHNA, YSLEER. The CDR3 runs 15 residues.

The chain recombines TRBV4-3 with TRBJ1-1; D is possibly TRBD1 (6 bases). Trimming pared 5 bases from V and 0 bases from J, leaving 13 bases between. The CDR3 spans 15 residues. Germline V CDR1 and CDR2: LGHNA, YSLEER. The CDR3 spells CASSYEGDLNTEAFF. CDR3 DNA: TGCGCCAGCAGCTATGAGGGGGACCTGAACACTGAAGCTTTCTTT.

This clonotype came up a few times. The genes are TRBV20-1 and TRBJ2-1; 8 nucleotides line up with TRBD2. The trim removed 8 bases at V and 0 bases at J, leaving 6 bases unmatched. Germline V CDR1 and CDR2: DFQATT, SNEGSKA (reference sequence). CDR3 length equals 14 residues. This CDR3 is CSRGGPASYNEQFF. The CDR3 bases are TGCAGTCGGGGGGGACCCGCCTCCTACAATGAGCAGTTCTTC.

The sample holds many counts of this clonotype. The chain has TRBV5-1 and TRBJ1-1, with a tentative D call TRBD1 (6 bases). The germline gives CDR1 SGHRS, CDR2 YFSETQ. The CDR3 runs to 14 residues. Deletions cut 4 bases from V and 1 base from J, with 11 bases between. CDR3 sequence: CASSHRDQNTEAFF. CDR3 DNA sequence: TGCGCCAGCAGCCACAGGGACCAGAACACTGAAGCTTTCTTT.

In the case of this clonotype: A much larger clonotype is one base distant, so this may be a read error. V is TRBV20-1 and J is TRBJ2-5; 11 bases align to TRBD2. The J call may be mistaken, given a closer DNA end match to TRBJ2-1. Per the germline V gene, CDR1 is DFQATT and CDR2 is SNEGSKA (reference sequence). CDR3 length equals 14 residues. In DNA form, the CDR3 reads TGCAGTGCTAGAGGTAGCGGGAGGGTCTATGAGCAGTTCTTC. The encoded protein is CSARGSGRVYEQFF.